This paragraph reports one T cell receptor beta chain. This specimen belongs to a study of T-cell reconstitution after alpha-beta-depleted transplantation in children. The TCRbeta library was prepared with unique molecular identifiers. Using its own MiXCR run on the PCR reads, TCRdb lists one record per CDR3 protein. Found here are almost 600,000 distinct CDR3 sequences, 20% to 30% of them singletons; the top ten hold about 35%. V was clipped by 7 bases and J by 0 bases, with 16 bases between them. CDR1 is MDHEN, CDR2 SYDVKM, per germline. The CDR3 totals 16 residues. This specimen was PBMCs, taken before TCRalphabeta/CD19-depleted stem cell transplant. The TCR was taken from a boy younger than two with Wiskott-Aldrich syndrome, due to receive a stem cell transplant. The V and J genes are TRBV28 and TRBJ1-3; D is uncertain. CDR3 amino acids: CASTPWNGDSGNTIYF. For the CDR3, the DNA is TGTGCCAGCACCCCATGGAACGGAGACTCTGGAAACACCATATATTTT.